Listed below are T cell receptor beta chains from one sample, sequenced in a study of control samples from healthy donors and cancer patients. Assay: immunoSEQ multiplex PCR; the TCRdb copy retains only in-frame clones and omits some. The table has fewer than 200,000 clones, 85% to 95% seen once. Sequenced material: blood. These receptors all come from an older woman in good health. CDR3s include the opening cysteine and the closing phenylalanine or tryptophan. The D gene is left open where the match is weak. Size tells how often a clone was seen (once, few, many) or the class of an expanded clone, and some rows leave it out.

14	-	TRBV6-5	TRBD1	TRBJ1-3	TGTGCCAGCAGCCTGGACAGGGCTGGAAACACCATATATTTT	CASSLDRAGNTIYF
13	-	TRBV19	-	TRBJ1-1	TGTGCCAGTATAGGGACCCCCCGGACTGAAGCTTTCTTT	CASIGTPRTEAFF
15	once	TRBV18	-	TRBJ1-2	TGTGCCAGCTCACCAACCAGAGAGGTCAGGGATGGCTACACCTTC	CASSPTREVRDGYTF
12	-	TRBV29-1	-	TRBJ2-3	TGCAGCGTCAGTGCCGAGGCAGATACGCAGTATTTT	CSVSAEADTQYF
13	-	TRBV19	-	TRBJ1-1	TGTGCCAGTAGCCGCCGAGGAAGCACTGAAGCTTTCTTT	CASSRRGSTEAFF
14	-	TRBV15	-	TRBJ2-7	TGTGCCACCAGCAGAGGTACAGGGCCGTACGAGCAGTACTTC	CATSRGTGPYEQYF
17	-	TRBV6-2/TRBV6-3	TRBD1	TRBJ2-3	TGTGCCAGCAGTGGTGGGTTGGGACAGGGCAGCGCAGATACGCAGTATTTT	CASSGGLGQGSADTQYF
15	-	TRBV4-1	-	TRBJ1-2	TGCGCCAGCAGCCCCCAAACAACAGAAAACTATGGCTACACCTTC	CASSPQTTENYGYTF
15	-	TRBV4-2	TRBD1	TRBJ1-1	TGTGCCAGCAGCCCCCGGGACAGGGGATTCACTGAAGCTTTCTTT	CASSPRDRGFTEAFF
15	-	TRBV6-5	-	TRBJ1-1	TGTGCCAGCAGTTACTCCCCAGGTCTGAACACTGAAGCTTTCTTT	CASSYSPGLNTEAFF
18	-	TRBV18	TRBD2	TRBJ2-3	TGTGCCAGCTCACCACCGGGGACGGGGGGGCCGTTTGCAGATACGCAGTATTTT	CASSPPGTGGPFADTQYF
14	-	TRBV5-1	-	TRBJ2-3	TGCGCCAGCAGCTTGGGGACAAGCACAGATACGCAGTATTTT	CASSLGTSTDTQYF
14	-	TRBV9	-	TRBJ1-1	TGTGCCAGCAGCGTAGAACAGGGGAACACTGAAGCTTTCTTT	CASSVEQGNTEAFF
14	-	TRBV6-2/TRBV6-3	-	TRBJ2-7	TGTGCCAGCAGTTACCCCGGTCAAACCTACGAGCAGTACTTC	CASSYPGQTYEQYF
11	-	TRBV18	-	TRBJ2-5	TGTGCCAGCTCACTACAAGAGACCCAGTACTTC	CASSLQETQYF
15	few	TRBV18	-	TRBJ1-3	TGTGCCAGCTCAGAATTCGAGGGGGCTGGAAACACCATATATTTT	CASSEFEGAGNTIYF
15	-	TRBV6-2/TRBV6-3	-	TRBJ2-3	TGTGCCAGCACTGACTCCCGTAAAGGGACTGATACGCAGTATTTT	CASTDSRKGTDTQYF
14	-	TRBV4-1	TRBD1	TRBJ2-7	TGCGCCAGCAGCCACCCGGGACAGGGCTACGAGCAGTACTTC	CASSHPGQGYEQYF
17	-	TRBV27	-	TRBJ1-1	TGTGCCAGCAGTTCATCCACGCCCCTGGGGGGGAACACTGAAGCTTTCTTT	CASSSSTPLGGNTEAFF
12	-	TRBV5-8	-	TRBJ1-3	TGTGCCAGCAGCCGCAATGGGAACACCATATATTTT	CASSRNGNTIYF
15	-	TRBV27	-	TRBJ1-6	TGTGCCAGCACCTCCGCCTGGGGTAATAATTCACCCCTCCACTTT	CASTSAWGNNSPLHF
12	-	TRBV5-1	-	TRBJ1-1	TGCGCCAGCAGCTTGCAGAACACTGAAGCTTTCTTT	CASSLQNTEAFF
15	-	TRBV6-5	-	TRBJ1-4	TGTGCCAGCAGCCGAAGCTTGGAGGATCGAGAAAAACTGTTTTTT	CASSRSLEDREKLFF
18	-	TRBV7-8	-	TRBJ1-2	TGTGCCAGCAGCTTAAGAGGTCCCACCTTGGCAGACACTTATGGCTACACCTTC	CASSLRGPTLADTYGYTF
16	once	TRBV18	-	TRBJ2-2	TGTGCCAGCTCACCACCCAGCAGGGCGAACACCGGGGAGCTGTTTTTT	CASSPPSRANTGELFF
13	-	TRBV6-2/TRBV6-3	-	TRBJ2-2	TGTGCCAGCAGTTACATACCCACCGGGGAGCTGTTTTTT	CASSYIPTGELFF
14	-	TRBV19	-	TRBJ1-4	TGTGCCAGTAGTTGGGACGGGGCTAATGAAAAACTGTTTTTT	CASSWDGANEKLFF
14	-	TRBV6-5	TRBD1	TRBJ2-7	TGTGCCAGCAGTAACGGACAGGGGCTCTACGAGCAGTACTTC	CASSNGQGLYEQYF
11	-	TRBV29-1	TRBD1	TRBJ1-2	TGCAGCGAACACAGGGGGCAGGGCTACACCTTC	CSEHRGQGYTF
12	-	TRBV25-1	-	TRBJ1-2	TGTGCCAGCTCCGATCGCTACCATGGCTACACCTTC	CASSDRYHGYTF
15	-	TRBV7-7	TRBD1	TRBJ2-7	TGTGCTAGCAGCCCATCGCCGACAGGGGCCTACGAGCAGTACTTC	CASSPSPTGAYEQYF
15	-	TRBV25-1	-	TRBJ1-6	TGTGCCAGCAGTGAGAGTAGGGGAAATAATTCACCCCTCCACTTT	CASSESRGNNSPLHF
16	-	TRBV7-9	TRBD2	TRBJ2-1	TGTGCCAGCAGCTTTTTCAGCGGGGGAGACTACAATGAGCAGTTCTTC	CASSFFSGGDYNEQFF
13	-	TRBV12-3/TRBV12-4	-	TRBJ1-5	TGTGCCAGCAGTTGGCAGGACAATCAGCCCCAGCATTTT	CASSWQDNQPQHF
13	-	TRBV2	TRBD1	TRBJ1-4	TGTGCCAGCAGTTTCACAGGGGCCGAAAAACTGTTTTTT	CASSFTGAEKLFF
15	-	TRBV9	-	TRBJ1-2	TGTGCCAGCAGCGTAGGCGGAGGGGGTGATAATGGCTACACCTTC	CASSVGGGGDNGYTF
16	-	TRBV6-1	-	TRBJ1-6	TGTGCCAGCAGTGATGTCCCCACTGCCTATAATTCACCCCTCCACTTT	CASSDVPTAYNSPLHF
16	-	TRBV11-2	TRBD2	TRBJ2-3	TGTGCCAGCAGCTTAGCTGGGGAGGGTCGCACAGATACGCAGTATTTT	CASSLAGEGRTDTQYF
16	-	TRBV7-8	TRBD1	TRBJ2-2	TGTGCCAGCCTGCTCCGGGACAGGGGTCGGACCGGGGAGCTGTTTTTT	CASLLRDRGRTGELFF
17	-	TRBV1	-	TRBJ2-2	TGCACCAGCAGCCATCAAAAAGCGGGAAGGAACACCGGGGAGCTGTTTTTT	CTSSHQKAGRNTGELFF
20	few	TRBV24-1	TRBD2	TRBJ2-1	TGTGCCACCAGTGATTTTTCCCCGGGAGCTAGCGGAAACTCCTACAATGAGCAGTTCTTC	CATSDFSPGASGNSYNEQFF
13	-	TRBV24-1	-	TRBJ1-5	TGTGCCACCAGTGATTTGGGGCTCCAGCCCCAGCATTTT	CATSDLGLQPQHF
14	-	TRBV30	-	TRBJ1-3	TGTGCCTGGTTTTGGCCCGGCAGCGGAAACACCATATATTTT	CAWFWPGSGNTIYF
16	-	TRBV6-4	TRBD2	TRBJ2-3	TGTGCCAGCAGTGACTCGACTAGCGGGGGCATTGGGACGCAGTATTTT	CASSDSTSGGIGTQYF
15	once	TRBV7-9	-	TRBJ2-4	TGTGCCAGCAGCACTCCGGGACTGACGCAAAACATTCAGTACTTC	CASSTPGLTQNIQYF
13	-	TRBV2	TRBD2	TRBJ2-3	TGTGCCAGCAGGGGACTAGTAACAGATACGCAGTATTTT	CASRGLVTDTQYF
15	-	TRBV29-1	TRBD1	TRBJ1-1	TGCAGCGTTGTTACAGGGGGTTATCAGACCACTGAAGCTTTCTTT	CSVVTGGYQTTEAFF
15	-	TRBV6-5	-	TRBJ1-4	TGTGCCAGCAGGCCCGGGTTCCTGATTAATGAAAAACTGTTTTTT	CASRPGFLINEKLFF
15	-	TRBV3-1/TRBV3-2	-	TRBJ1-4	TGTGCCAGCAGCCAGAAAGGAGGGACCCGGGAAAAACTGTTTTTT	CASSQKGGTREKLFF
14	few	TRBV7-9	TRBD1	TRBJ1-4	TGTGCCAGCAGCTTTGGGACAGCCGATGAAAAACTGTTTTTT	CASSFGTADEKLFF
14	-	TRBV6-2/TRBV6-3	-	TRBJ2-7	TGTGCCAGCAGTTACGCCACGGGGGCCTACGAGCAGTACTTC	CASSYATGAYEQYF
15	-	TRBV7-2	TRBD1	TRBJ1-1	TGTGCCAGCAGCTTTCAGGGGGCCGGGAACACTGAAGCTTTCTTT	CASSFQGAGNTEAFF
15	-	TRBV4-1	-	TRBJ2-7	TGCGCCAGCAGCCAAGTACAGGAAAGCTCCTACGAGCAGTACTTC	CASSQVQESSYEQYF
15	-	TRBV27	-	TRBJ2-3	TGTGCCAGCAGTTTATCGTCTAGTTACGTCGATACGCAGTATTTT	CASSLSSSYVDTQYF
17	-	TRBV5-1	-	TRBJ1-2	TGCGCCAGCAGCTTTATCCCATCAGGGCAGGTGGATAATGGCTACACCTTC	CASSFIPSGQVDNGYTF